The 25 T cell receptor beta chains presented below share a single source sample, sequenced in a study of OX40 agonist ivuxolimab in advanced cancers. The method was immunoSEQ multiplex PCR; TCRdb's version includes in-frame clones alone and lacks a portion of them. The profile shows about 82,000 clones, 75% to 90% of them singletons. The source material was CD4+ or CD8+ T cells sorted from blood, sampled in a trial of the OX40 agonist ivuxolimab. The receptors shown here come from an adult with an advanced solid tumor such as melanoma, head and neck, liver or kidney cancer.

The chain has TRBV28 and TRBJ2-3; 7 bases map to TRBD2. The V gene end was trimmed by 7 bases and the J gene end by 3 bases; junction bases not matched to a gene: 16. Germline V CDR1 and CDR2: MDHEN, SYDVKM. There are 17 residues in the CDR3. CDR3 sequence reads: CASTPSWWGGGTDTQYF. CDR3 in DNA: TGTGCCAGCACCCCGAGCTGGTGGGGGGGAGGGACAGATACGCAGTATTTT.

The chain joins TRBV12-5 to TRBJ1-6, with a possible D match to TRBD1 (6 bases). V lost 4 bases and J lost 5, with 9 bases in between. There are 14 residues in the CDR3. Germline values: CDR1 LGHNT, CDR2 FRNRAP. The CDR3 here is CASGYGQNNSPLHF. The CDR3 coding sequence is TGTGCTAGTGGTTACGGACAGAATAATTCACCCCTCCACTTT. Using reference TRBV12-5 and TRBJ1-6 for the parts outside the CDR3, the full variable domain is DARVTQTPRHKVTEMGQEVTMRCQPILGHNTVFWYRQTMMQGLELLAYFRNRAPLDDSGMPKDRFSAEMPDATLATLKIQPSEPRDSAVYFCASGYGQNNSPLHFGNGTRLTVT.

The chain employs TRBV2 and TRBJ1-5, with 7 positions matching TRBD1. V gave up 5 bases and J gave up 2 bases; unmatched junction bases: 9. There are 16 residues in the CDR3. Germline CDR1 and CDR2: SNHLY and FYNNEI. The CDR3 DNA reads TGTGCCAGCAGTCTACAGGGTACAGGGGGCAATCAGCCCCAGCATTTT. Its protein product is CASSLQGTGGNQPQHF.

The J gene is TRBJ1-6, the V gene TRBV19; 9 bases match TRBD1. Germline-derived CDR1 and CDR2 are LNHDA and SQIVND (reference sequence). Trimming cost V 8 bases and J 14 bases; bases outside gene matches: 13. CDR3 size: 14 residues. The CDR3: CASGGTGRERSLHF. The CDR3 coding sequence is TGTGCCAGTGGCGGGACAGGGAGGGAACGGTCCCTCCACTTT.

The rearrangement joins TRBV7-2 to TRBJ1-1; D remains unclear. The ends were cut back, 3 bases at V and 4 bases at J, with 12 bases in the middle. In germline, CDR1 is SGHTA, CDR2 FQGNSA. The CDR3 spans 14 residues. For the CDR3, the DNA is TGTGCCAGCAGCTTTCCGGGCAAGAGCACTGAAGCTTTCTTT. It translates to CASSFPGKSTEAFF.

This clone was observed a handful of times. The chain carries TRBV18 and TRBJ2-7; TRBD1 is a possible D gene (5 bases). Trimming left V 3 bases short and J 2 bases short, with 11 bases between. The CDR3 is made up of 14 amino acids. Germline V CDR1 and CDR2: KGHSH, LQKENI. In DNA, the CDR3 is TGTGCCAGCTCACCCGCAGGGCCCACCTACGAGCAGTACTTC. Translation: CASSPAGPTYEQYF.

The CDR3 sequence is CASSHPTTGTYEQYF. CDR3 DNA: TGCGCCAGCAGCCACCCAACGACAGGGACTTACGAGCAGTACTTC. This chain connects TRBV4-1 to TRBJ2-7, with D possibly being TRBD1 (7 bases). The CDR3 length is 15 residues. Trimming took 3 bases from V and 4 from J, leaving 16 bases between them. Looked up from germline, CDR1 is MGHRA and CDR2 is YSYEKL.

This rearrangement joins TRBV11-2 to TRBJ2-1, with 10 bases that match TRBD2. The CDR3 runs to 16 residues. V trimming: 11 bases; J trimming: 2 bases; junction bases outside the gene matches: 12. CDR1 SGHAT and CDR2 FQNNGV come from the germline V gene. This CDR3 is CAGGASGGPTYNEQFF. The CDR3 nucleotides read TGTGCCGGTGGGGCTAGCGGGGGCCCTACCTACAATGAGCAGTTCTTC.

The J gene is TRBJ1-1, the V gene TRBV5-1, with a tentative D call TRBD1 (5 bases). Trimming shortened V by 0 bases and J by 2 bases, and 8 bases separated the two germline ends. CDR1 is SGHRS, CDR2 YFSETQ, per germline. The CDR3 length is 14 residues. CDR3 sequence (DNA): TGCGCCAGCAGCTTGGAGGGGTTCAACACTGAAGCTTTCTTT. Protein product: CASSLEGFNTEAFF. The full variable domain, with the rest looked up from reference TRBV5-1 and TRBJ1-1, is KAGVTQTPRYLIKTRGQQVTLSCSPISGHRSVSWYQQTPGQGLQFLFEYFSETQRNKGNFPGRFSGRQFSNSRSEMNVSTLELGDSALYLCASSLEGFNTEAFFGQGTRLTVV.

V is TRBV10-3 and J is TRBJ1-2, with D possibly matching TRBD1 (6 bases). The CDR3 has 10 residues. V was pared by 10 bases and J by 8 bases, with 11 bases between. Germline V lookup: CDR1 ENHRY, CDR2 SYGVKD. CDR3 residues: CATRQEGYTF. The CDR3 DNA follows: TGTGCCACGAGACAGGAGGGCTACACCTTC.

This clone was picked up one time. This sequence joins TRBV12-5 and TRBJ2-1, with D possibly TRBD1 on 5 matching bases. This CDR3 spans 14 amino acids. CDR1 is LGHNT and CDR2 is FRNRAP in the germline V gene. The V and J ends lost 7 bases and 0 bases respectively, with 10 bases between them. The DNA of the CDR3 is TGTGCTAGTGTGGGGCAGAGCTCCTACAATGAGCAGTTCTTC. Translating gives CASVGQSSYNEQFF.

The chain has TRBV18 and TRBJ1-1; D ambiguous. Germline lookup yields CDR1 KGHSH and CDR2 LQKENI. The V end was cut by 3 bases, the J end by 4 bases, with 15 bases between. The CDR3 length is 15 residues. The CDR3 reads CASSPGLAGGTEAFF. The CDR3 DNA reads as TGTGCCAGCTCACCCGGTCTTGCAGGTGGCACTGAAGCTTTCTTT.

The chain couples TRBV28 to TRBJ1-1, with D tentatively TRBD1 (6 bases). The CDR3 length is 14 residues. Trimming took off 4 bases at V and 1 base at J, with 10 bases between the two ends. Per germline, CDR1 MDHEN and CDR2 SYDVKM. The DNA of the CDR3 is TGTGCCAGCAGTTACCCGGACAGGAACACTGAAGCTTTCTTT. The encoded protein is CASSYPDRNTEAFF.

The chain employs TRBV11-2 and TRBJ2-2; D not resolved. The V gene lost 4 bases and the J gene lost 1 base, with 19 bases spanning the gap. Germline CDR1 is SGHAT and CDR2 is FQNNGV. This CDR3 has 18 residues. In DNA, the CDR3 is TGTGCCAGCAGCTCAAAATACCTCACCCGGCAGAACACCGGGGAGCTGTTTTTT. It is translated as CASSSKYLTRQNTGELFF.

The chain recombines TRBV7-2 with TRBJ1-3; D might be TRBD1 (6 bases). Trimming left V 6 bases short and J 0 bases short, with 18 bases between. Germline V gene sequence: CDR1 SGHTA, CDR2 FQGNSA. The CDR3 length is 17 residues. The CDR3 region is CASSFPMDSSSGNTIYF. The CDR3 DNA sequence: TGTGCCAGCAGTTTTCCTATGGACAGCAGCTCTGGAAACACCATATATTTT.

This chain connects TRBV6-1 to TRBJ1-2; D is undetermined. CDR1 and CDR2 from the germline V gene are MNHNS and SASEGT. V was shortened by 4 bases and J by 4 bases, with 16 bases between the two germline ends. CDR3 length equals 15 residues. CDR3 sequence: CASSGFWVSLYGYTF. The DNA of the CDR3 is TGTGCCAGCAGTGGTTTTTGGGTATCCCTCTATGGCTACACCTTC.

V is TRBV18 and J is TRBJ2-7; 8 bases are shared with TRBD1. V dropped 6 bases and J dropped 2; count of bases not matched to a gene: 3. The CDR3 has 13 residues. Germline CDR1 and CDR2: KGHSH and LQKENI. CDR3: CASSGTGTYEQYF. The DNA for the CDR3 is TGTGCCAGCTCCGGGACAGGTACCTACGAGCAGTACTTC.

The rearrangement links TRBV4-2 to TRBJ1-4, with 8 bases matching TRBD1. J lost 4 bases, V lost 1 base, and 5 bases had no gene match. Looked up from germline, CDR1 is LGHNA and CDR2 is YNFKEQ. The CDR3 has 16 amino acids. The CDR3 sequence: CASSQVGQGLNEKLFF. As DNA, the CDR3 is TGTGCCAGCAGCCAAGTCGGACAGGGCCTTAATGAAAAACTGTTTTTT.

The V gene is TRBV10-3, the J gene TRBJ1-4, with 7 bases fitting TRBD1. V lost 2 bases to trimming and J lost 5 bases; unmatched junction nucleotides: 2. Germline-derived CDR1 and CDR2 are ENHRY and SYGVKD. The CDR3 is made up of 14 amino acids. The DNA of the CDR3 is TGTGCCATCAGTGAGCAGGGGGGGAATGAAAAACTGTTTTTT. Amino acid sequence: CAISEQGGNEKLFF.

The V and J genes are TRBV10-3 and TRBJ2-7, with D possibly being TRBD1 or TRBD2 (5 bases each). Germline V gene sequence: CDR1 ENHRY, CDR2 SYGVKD. This CDR3 contains 12 residues. Trimming cost V 9 bases and J 0 bases, with 9 bases left between them. CDR3 residues: CAISGASYEQYF. CDR3 in DNA: TGTGCCATTTCCGGGGCCTCCTACGAGCAGTACTTC.

The chain joins TRBV5-1 to TRBJ2-5; TRBD2 matches at 9 bases. Looked up from germline, CDR1 is SGHRS and CDR2 is YFSETQ. This CDR3 is built from 16 residues. Trimming cost V 0 bases and J 3 bases; bases outside gene matches: 6. CDR3 DNA: TGCGCCAGCAGCTTGGATCTGGCTAGCGGGAAAGAGACCCAGTACTTC. It codes for CASSLDLASGKETQYF.

J is TRBJ2-2 and V is TRBV28; D is ambiguous. Germline CDR1 MDHEN, CDR2 SYDVKM. Trimming removed 6 bases from V and 7 bases from J, with 12 bases in between. This CDR3 comprises 13 residues. The CDR3 DNA follows: TGTGCCAGCAGCCTGACTCCGAACGGGGAGCTGTTTTTT. It translates to CASSLTPNGELFF.

The chain uses TRBV7-9 and TRBJ2-5, with 7 bases lining up with TRBD2. CDR1 SEHNR and CDR2 FQNEAQ come from the germline V gene (reference sequence). Germline trimming cut 5 bases from V and 3 bases from J; bases unmatched to any gene: 15. The CDR3 length is 17 residues. CDR3 nucleotide sequence: TGTGCCAGCAGCCTAGGCAGGGATTGGACTAGAAAAGAGACCCAGTACTTC. Translating gives CASSLGRDWTRKETQYF.

The genes are TRBV30 and TRBJ1-2, with no clear D. Germline CDR1 reads GTSNPN; CDR2 reads SVGIG (reference sequence). This CDR3 is built from 13 residues. With 3 bases removed from V and 5 bases from J, the gap between germline ends came to 13 bases. The CDR3 is CAWRGLRLYGYTF. CDR3 sequence (DNA): TGTGCCTGGAGAGGCCTTAGGTTATATGGCTACACCTTC.

A word on this clone: A read error may produce the germline difference seen at one junction end. The gene calls are TRBV11-2 and TRBJ2-5; D might be TRBD2 (5 bases). The CDR3 totals 13 residues. Germline CDR1 is SGHAT and CDR2 is FQNNGV. CDR3 sequence reads: CASSIFALGVTHF. CDR3 DNA sequence: TGTGCCAGCAGCATCTTTGCCCTCGGGGTAACCCACTTC.